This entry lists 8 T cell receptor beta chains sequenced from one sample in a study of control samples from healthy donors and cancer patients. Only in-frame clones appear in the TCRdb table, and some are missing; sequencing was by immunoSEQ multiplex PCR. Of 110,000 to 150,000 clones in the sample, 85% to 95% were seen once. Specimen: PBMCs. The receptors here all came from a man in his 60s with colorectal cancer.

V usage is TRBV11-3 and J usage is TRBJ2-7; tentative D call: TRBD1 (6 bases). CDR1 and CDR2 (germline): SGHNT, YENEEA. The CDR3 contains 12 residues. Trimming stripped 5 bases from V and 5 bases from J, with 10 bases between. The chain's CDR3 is CASSRPGDEQYF. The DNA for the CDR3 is TGTGCCAGCAGCCGACCAGGGGACGAGCAGTACTTC.

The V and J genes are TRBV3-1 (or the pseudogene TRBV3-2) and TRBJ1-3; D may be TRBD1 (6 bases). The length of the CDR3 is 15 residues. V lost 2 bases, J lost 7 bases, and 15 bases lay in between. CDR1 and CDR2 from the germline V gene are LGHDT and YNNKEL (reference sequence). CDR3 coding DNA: TGTGCCAGCAGCCAACTACAGGGTTTAGGCAACACCATATATTTT. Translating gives CASSQLQGLGNTIYF.

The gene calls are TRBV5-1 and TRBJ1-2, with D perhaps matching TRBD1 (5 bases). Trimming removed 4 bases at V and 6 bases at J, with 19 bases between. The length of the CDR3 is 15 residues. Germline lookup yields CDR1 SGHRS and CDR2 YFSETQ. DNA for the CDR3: TGCGCCAGCAGCCCTGACAGCTCCCTGCTGAATGGCTACACCTTC. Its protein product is CASSPDSSLLNGYTF.

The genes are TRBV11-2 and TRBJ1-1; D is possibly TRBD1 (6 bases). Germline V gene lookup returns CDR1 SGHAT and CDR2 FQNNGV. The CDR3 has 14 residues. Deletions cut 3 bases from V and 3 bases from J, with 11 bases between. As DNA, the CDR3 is TGTGCCAGCAGCTTGGGCGGGGGCTACACTGAAGCTTTCTTT. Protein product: CASSLGGGYTEAFF.

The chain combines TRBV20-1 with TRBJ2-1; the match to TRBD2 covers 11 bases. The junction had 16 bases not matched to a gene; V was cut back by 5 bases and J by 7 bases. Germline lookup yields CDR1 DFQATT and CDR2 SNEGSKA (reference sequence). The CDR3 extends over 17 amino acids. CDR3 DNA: TGCAGTGCTCGTGCTGAGGGTAGCGGGGGGGGTAAGAATGAGCAGTTCTTC. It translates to CSARAEGSGGGKNEQFF.

The CDR3: CASESSISEKLFF. CDR3 nucleotide sequence: TGTGCCAGTGAGAGTTCTATAAGCGAAAAACTGTTTTTT. The chain carries TRBV19 and TRBJ1-4; D is uncertain. V lost 8 bases and J 8 bases, leaving 15 bases between the germline ends. The germline gives CDR1 LNHDA, CDR2 SQIVND (reference sequence). The CDR3 has 13 residues.

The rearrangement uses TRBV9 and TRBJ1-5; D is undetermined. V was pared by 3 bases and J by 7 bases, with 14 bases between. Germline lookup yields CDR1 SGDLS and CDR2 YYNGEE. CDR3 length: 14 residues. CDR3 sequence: CASSGGGGRQPQHF. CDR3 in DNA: TGTGCCAGCAGCGGGGGTGGTGGAAGGCAGCCCCAGCATTTT.

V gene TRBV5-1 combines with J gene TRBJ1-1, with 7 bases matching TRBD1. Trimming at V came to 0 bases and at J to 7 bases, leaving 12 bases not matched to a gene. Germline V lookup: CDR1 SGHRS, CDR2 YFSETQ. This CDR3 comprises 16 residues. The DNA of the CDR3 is TGCGCCAGCAGCTTGGGACAGGGAGGGGTTGGGATTGAAGCTTTCTTT. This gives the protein CASSLGQGGVGIEAFF.